This T cell receptor (beta chain) was sequenced during a study of T-cell memory formation after mild COVID-19. General study results and limits: The study found contracting CD4+ clones mainly in CM and EM and contracting CD8+ clones in EMRA. Day 15 to 85 contractors were CD4/CD8 balanced; later expanders leaned CD4+.

5'RACE, which relied on constant-segment primers, yielded TCR alpha and TCR beta cDNA libraries carrying sample barcodes and UMIs. TCRdb reprocessed the 5' RACE reads via MiXCR and lists one record per CDR3 protein. Here the sample spans some 120,000 distinct CDR3 sequences, roughly 6% being singletons. This clonotype was detected many times. What it binds is unknown. Trimming removed 1 base from V and 3 bases from J, with 9 bases in between. CDR1 and CDR2 from the germline V gene are MNHEY and SVGEGT. The CDR3 consists of 14 residues. Sequences were obtained from PBMCs or a T cell subset sorted from them (not recorded which). This TCR came from an adult woman who had mild COVID-19 (a few samples of this study predate the infection). Cell type and time point are not known. The chain employs TRBV6-2 or TRBV6-3 and TRBJ1-1; D not resolved. CDR3 protein: CASSYWGGDTEAFF. Written as DNA, the CDR3 is TGTGCCAGCAGTTACTGGGGAGGTGACACTGAAGCTTTCTTT.